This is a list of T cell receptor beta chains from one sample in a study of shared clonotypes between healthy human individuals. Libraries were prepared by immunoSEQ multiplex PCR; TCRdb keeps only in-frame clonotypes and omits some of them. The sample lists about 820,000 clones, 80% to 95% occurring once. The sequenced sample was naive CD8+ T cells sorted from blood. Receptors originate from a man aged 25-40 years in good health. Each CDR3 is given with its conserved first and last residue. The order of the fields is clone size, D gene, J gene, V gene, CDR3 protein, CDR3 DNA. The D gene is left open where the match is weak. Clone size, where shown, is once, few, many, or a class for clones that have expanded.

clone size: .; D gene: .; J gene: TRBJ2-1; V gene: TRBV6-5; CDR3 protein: CASSYLASEYNEQFF; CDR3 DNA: TGTGCCAGCAGTTACTTGGCTAGCGAATACAATGAGCAGTTCTTC
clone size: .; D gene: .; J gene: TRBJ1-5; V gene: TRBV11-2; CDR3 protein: CASSPWGEGNQPQHF; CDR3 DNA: TGTGCCAGCAGCCCTTGGGGGGAAGGCAATCAGCCCCAGCATTTT
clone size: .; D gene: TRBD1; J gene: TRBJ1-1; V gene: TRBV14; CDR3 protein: CASSLGQAYYTEAFF; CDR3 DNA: TGTGCCAGCAGCCTAGGACAGGCCTATTACACTGAAGCTTTCTTT
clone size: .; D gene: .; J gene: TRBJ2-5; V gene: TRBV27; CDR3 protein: CASSLYPAGRETQYF; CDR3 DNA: TGTGCCAGCAGTTTATACCCAGCGGGTAGAGAGACCCAGTACTTC
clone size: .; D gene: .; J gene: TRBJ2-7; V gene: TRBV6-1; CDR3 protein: CASSAGASYEQYF; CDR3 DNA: TGTGCCAGCAGCGCAGGGGCGTCGTACGAGCAGTACTTC
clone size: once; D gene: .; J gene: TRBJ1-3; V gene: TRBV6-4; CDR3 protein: CASSEAAPCEGNTIYF; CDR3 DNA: TGTGCCAGCAGTGAGGCGGCTCCCTGCGAGGGAAACACCATATATTTT
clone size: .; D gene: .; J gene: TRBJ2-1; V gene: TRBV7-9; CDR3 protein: CASSLKSNEQFF; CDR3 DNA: TGTGCCAGCAGCTTAAAGAGCAATGAGCAGTTCTTC
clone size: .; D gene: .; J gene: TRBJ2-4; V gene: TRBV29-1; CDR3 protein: CSVVGLRGMGNIQYF; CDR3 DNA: TGCAGCGTTGTGGGGCTCCGGGGGATGGGGAACATTCAGTACTTC
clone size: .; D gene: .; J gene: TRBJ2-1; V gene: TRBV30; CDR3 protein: CAWTSRDTIYNEQFF; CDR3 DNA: TGTGCCTGGACGTCACGGGATACAATATACAATGAGCAGTTCTTC
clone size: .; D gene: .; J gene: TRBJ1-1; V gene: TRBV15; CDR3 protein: CATSIILGNTEAFF; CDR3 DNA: TGTGCCACCAGCATCATTTTGGGGAACACTGAAGCTTTCTTT
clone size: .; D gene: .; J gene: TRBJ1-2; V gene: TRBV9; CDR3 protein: CASSVDTNYGYTF; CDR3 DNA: TGTGCCAGCAGCGTAGACACGAACTATGGCTACACCTTC
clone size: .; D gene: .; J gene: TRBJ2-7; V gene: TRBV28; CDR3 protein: CASSFATYEQYF; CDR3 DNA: TGTGCCAGCAGTTTCGCAACCTACGAGCAGTACTTC
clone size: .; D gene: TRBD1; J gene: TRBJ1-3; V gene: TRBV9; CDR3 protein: CASSISGGPGNTIYF; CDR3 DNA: TGTGCCAGCAGCATATCAGGGGGCCCCGGAAACACCATATATTTT
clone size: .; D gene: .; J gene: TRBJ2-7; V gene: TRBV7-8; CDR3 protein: CASSLVQGGHEQYF; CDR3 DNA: TGTGCCAGCAGCTTAGTACAGGGTGGCCACGAGCAGTACTTC
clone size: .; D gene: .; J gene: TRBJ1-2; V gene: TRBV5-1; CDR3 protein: CASSLGPGRTNYGYTF; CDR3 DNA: TGCGCCAGCAGCTTGGGGCCGGGAAGGACTAACTATGGCTACACCTTC
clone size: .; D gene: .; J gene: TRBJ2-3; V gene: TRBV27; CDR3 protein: CASSVPGTTLGSQYF; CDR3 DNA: TGTGCCAGCAGTGTACCCGGGACCACCTTGGGTTCGCAGTATTTT
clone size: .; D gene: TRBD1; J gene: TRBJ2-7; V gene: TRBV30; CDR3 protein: CAWSGDSLQAQYF; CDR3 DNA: TGTGCCTGGAGTGGGGACAGCCTGCAAGCGCAGTACTTC
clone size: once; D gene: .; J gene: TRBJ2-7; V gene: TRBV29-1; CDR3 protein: CSVSLGGYSYEQYF; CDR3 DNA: TGCAGCGTTTCCCTGGGGGGTTACTCCTACGAGCAGTACTTC
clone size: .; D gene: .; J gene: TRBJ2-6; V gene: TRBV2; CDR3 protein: CASLGRISGANVLTF; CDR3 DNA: TGTGCCAGCCTGGGACGGATCTCTGGGGCCAACGTCCTGACTTTC
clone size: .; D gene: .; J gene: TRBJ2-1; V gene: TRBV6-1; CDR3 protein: CASRGPGAASYNEQFF; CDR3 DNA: TGTGCCAGCCGTGGGCCAGGTGCGGCTTCCTACAATGAGCAGTTCTTC
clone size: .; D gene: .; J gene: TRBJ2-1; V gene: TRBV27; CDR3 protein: CASSPTQESYNEQFF; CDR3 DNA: TGTGCCAGCAGTCCCACACAGGAGAGCTACAATGAGCAGTTCTTC
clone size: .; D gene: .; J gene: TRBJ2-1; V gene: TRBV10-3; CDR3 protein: CAISDMREQFF; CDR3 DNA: TGTGCCATCAGTGACATGAGGGAGCAGTTCTTC
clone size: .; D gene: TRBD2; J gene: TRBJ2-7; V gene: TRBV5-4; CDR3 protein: CASSLEVAGSYEQYF; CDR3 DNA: TGTGCCAGCAGCTTGGAGGTAGCGGGGTCCTACGAGCAGTACTTC
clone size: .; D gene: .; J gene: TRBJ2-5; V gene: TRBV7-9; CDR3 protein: CASSLALPQETQYF; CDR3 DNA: TGTGCCAGCAGCTTAGCCCTGCCCCAAGAGACCCAGTACTTC
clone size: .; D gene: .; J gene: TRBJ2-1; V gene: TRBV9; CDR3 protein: CASSGGLRLNEQFF; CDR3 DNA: TGTGCCAGCAGCGGGGGGCTCCGGTTGAATGAGCAGTTCTTC
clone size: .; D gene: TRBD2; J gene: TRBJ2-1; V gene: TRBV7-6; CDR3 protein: CASSLGTRERDFSSYNEQFF; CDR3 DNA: TGTGCCAGCAGCTTAGGGACTAGAGAAAGGGATTTTAGCTCCTACAATGAGCAGTTCTTC
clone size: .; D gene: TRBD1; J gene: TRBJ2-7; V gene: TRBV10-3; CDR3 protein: CAISGGDRYEQYF; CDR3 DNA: TGTGCCATCAGTGGGGGGGACAGGTACGAGCAGTACTTC
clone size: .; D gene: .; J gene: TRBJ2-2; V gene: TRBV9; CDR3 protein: CASSVNANTGELFF; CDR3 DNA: TGTGCCAGCAGCGTAAACGCGAACACCGGGGAGCTGTTTTTT
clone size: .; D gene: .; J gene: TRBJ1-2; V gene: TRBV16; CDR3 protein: CASSQFPAERGYTF; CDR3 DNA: TGTGCCAGCAGCCAATTTCCGGCCGAAAGGGGCTACACCTTC
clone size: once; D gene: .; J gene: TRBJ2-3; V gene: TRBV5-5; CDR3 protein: CASSFMPGSTDTQYF; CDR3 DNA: TGTGCCAGCAGCTTTATGCCGGGAAGCACAGATACGCAGTATTTT
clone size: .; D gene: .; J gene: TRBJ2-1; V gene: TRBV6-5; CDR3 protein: CASSRLDSNEQFF; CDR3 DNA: TGTGCCAGCAGCCGCCTCGACAGTAATGAGCAGTTCTTC
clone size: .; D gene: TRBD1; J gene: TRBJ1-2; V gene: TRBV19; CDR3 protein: CASSMRRTGGADGYTF; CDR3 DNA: TGTGCCAGTAGTATGAGGAGGACAGGGGGCGCGGACGGCTACACCTTC
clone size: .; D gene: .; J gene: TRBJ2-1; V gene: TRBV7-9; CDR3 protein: CASSHPSRAGDEQFF; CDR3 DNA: TGTGCCAGCAGCCACCCGAGTCGAGCGGGCGATGAGCAGTTCTTC
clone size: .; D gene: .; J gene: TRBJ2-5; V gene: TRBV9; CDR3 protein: CASSVDPNQETQYF; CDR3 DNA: TGTGCCAGCAGCGTAGACCCGAACCAAGAGACCCAGTACTTC
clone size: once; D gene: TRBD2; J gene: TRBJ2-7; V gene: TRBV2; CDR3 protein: CASSGLAGHLYEQYF; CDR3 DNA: TGTGCCAGCAGTGGACTAGCGGGACACCTCTACGAGCAGTACTTC
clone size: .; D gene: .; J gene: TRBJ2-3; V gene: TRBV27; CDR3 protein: CATKRGGTGPTDTQYF; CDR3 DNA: TGTGCCACCAAAAGAGGGGGGACCGGCCCCACAGATACGCAGTATTTT
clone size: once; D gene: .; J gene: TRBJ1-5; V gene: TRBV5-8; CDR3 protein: CASSTGRERSNQPQHF; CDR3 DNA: TGTGCCAGCAGCACGGGTAGGGAGAGGAGCAATCAGCCCCAGCATTTT
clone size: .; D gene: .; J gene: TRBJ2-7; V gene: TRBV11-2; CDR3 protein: CASSLGADEQYF; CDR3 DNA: TGTGCCAGCAGCTTAGGCGCAGACGAGCAGTACTTC
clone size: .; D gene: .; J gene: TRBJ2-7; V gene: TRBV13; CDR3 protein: CASSFSGSPYEQYF; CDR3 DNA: TGTGCCAGCAGCTTCAGCGGGTCCCCCTACGAGCAGTACTTC
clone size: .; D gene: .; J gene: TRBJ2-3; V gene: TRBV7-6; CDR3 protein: CASSLSAERTDTQYF; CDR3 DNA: TGTGCCAGCAGCTTATCGGCGGAGCGCACAGATACGCAGTATTTT
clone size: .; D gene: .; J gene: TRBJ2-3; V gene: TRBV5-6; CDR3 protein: CASGSTDTQYF; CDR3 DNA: TGTGCCAGCGGGAGCACAGATACGCAGTATTTT